These 18 T cell receptor beta chains originate from one sample sequenced in a study of beta chain features in type 1 diabetes. TCRB transcripts that were expressed got sequenced, as all of the isolated RNA had been reverse transcribed. The method was immunoSEQ multiplex PCR; TCRdb's version includes in-frame clones alone and lacks a portion of them. The sample holds tens of thousands of clones; roughly 49% are singletons and the top ten take over 2%. Sequenced input: Tregs from blood. Receptors were obtained from a woman aged 18-29 years in good health.

The chain joins TRBV11-1 to TRBJ2-7; 7 nucleotides agree with TRBD1. Germline loops: CDR1 SGHAT, CDR2 FQDESV (reference sequence). The CDR3 loop spans 15 amino acids. Trimming removed 0 bases from V and 3 bases from J; junction bases left unmatched: 5. In DNA, the CDR3 is TGTGCCAGCAGCTTAGCCAGGGGGTCGAGCTACGAGCAGTACTTC. This translates into CASSLARGSSYEQYF.

A few counts support this clone. The chain recombines TRBV5-1 with TRBJ2-1; TRBD2 aligns across 12 bases. CDR1 and CDR2 (germline): SGHRS, YFSETQ. J lost 0 bases, V lost 1 base, and 14 bases had no gene match. The CDR3 totals 21 residues. CDR3 amino acids: CASSLKLAGGPGTSSYNEQFF. The CDR3 nucleotides are TGCGCCAGCAGCTTGAAGCTAGCGGGAGGGCCCGGGACCTCCTCCTACAATGAGCAGTTCTTC.

This sequence joins TRBV5-1 and TRBJ2-7, with 8 bases identical to TRBD2. The V gene end was trimmed by 3 bases and the J gene end by 3 bases; junction bases not matched to a gene: 5. Germline V gene lookup returns CDR1 SGHRS and CDR2 YFSETQ. The CDR3 sequence is 14 residues long. The CDR3 is CASSSGGKDYEQYF. CDR3 nucleotide sequence: TGCGCCAGCAGCTCGGGGGGGAAGGACTACGAGCAGTACTTC.

This chain joins TRBV7-9 and TRBJ2-3; possible D gene TRBD1, 6 bases. The CDR3 loop spans 18 amino acids. Germline assignment: CDR1 SEHNR and CDR2 FQNEAQ (reference sequence). Between the trimmed V and J ends, which lost 1 base and 2 bases, there was a span of 19 bases. The CDR3 nucleotides are TGTGCCAGCAGCTTAGGGTCTATGGGACAACAGTCCACAGATACGCAGTATTTT. Translation: CASSLGSMGQQSTDTQYF.

The chain links TRBV7-3 to TRBJ2-1; unclear D gene. The V end lost 5 bases, the J end lost 9 bases, and 11 bases lay between the germline ends. The CDR3 spans 12 residues. Germline V CDR1 and CDR2: SGHTA, FQGTGA. CDR3 coding DNA: TGTGCCAGCAGCGGGCAAGGATTTGAGCAGTTCTTC. Translated, it gives CASSGQGFEQFF.

The rearrangement joins TRBV14 to TRBJ2-5; maybe TRBD1 (6 bases). V dropped 6 bases and J dropped 5 bases, with 13 bases sitting between them. Germline lookup yields CDR1 SGHDN and CDR2 FVKESK. This CDR3 is built from 13 residues. The CDR3 here is CASRPRGGETQYF. CDR3 in DNA: TGTGCCAGCAGGCCCAGGGGCGGGGAGACCCAGTACTTC.

This clone appeared a few times. The CDR3 nucleotides read TGTGCCAGCAGCCCTAGCCCAGATACGCAGTATTTT. Translating gives CASSPSPDTQYF. The genes are TRBV7-8 and TRBJ2-3; D might be TRBD2 (5 bases). Germline CDR1 SGHVS, CDR2 FQNEAQ. The CDR3 totals 12 residues. V was cut by 5 bases and J by 4 bases, with 7 bases left in between.

Notes on this clone: Because the CDR3 is missing its conserved closing phenylalanine or tryptophan, this is likely a read error. This sequence joins TRBV7-2 and TRBJ2-7; TRBD2 matches 8 bases. The CDR3 spans 14 residues. V lost 5 bases to trimming and J lost 6 bases; unmatched junction nucleotides: 9. Germline V gene data show CDR1 as SGHTA and CDR2 as FQGNSA. The CDR3 reads CASSPNGLAGEQYL. The CDR3 bases are TGTGCCAGCAGCCCCAACGGCCTAGCGGGCGAGCAGTACCTC.

The J gene is TRBJ2-3, the V gene TRBV10-3; D not certain. With 4 bases removed from V and 0 bases from J, the gap between germline ends came to 5 bases. Germline CDR1 ENHRY, CDR2 SYGVKD. The CDR3 has 13 residues. CDR3 bases: TGTGCCATCAGTGGCGGAAGCACAGATACGCAGTATTTT. Protein sequence: CAISGGSTDTQYF.

The rearrangement links TRBV11-3 to TRBJ2-2, with no clear D. The germline V gene encodes CDR1 SGHNT and CDR2 YENEEA. This CDR3 spans 13 amino acids. Deletions cut 8 bases from V and 1 base from J, with 8 bases between. The chain's CDR3 is CASGDLNTGELFF. CDR3 DNA sequence: TGTGCCAGCGGCGACTTGAACACCGGGGAGCTGTTTTTT.

V usage is TRBV18 and J usage is TRBJ2-1; 7 bases fit TRBD2. The germline V gene encodes CDR1 KGHSH and CDR2 LQKENI. CDR3 length: 19 amino acids. Trimming removed 2 bases from V and 5 bases from J; junction bases left unmatched: 18. CDR3 amino acids: CASSPSTSARVVVHNEQFF. The CDR3, as DNA: TGTGCCAGCTCACCAAGTACTAGCGCCCGAGTGGTGGTCCACAATGAGCAGTTCTTC.

This chain connects TRBV28 to TRBJ2-7; no clear D. The CDR3 length is 13 residues. Germline lookup yields CDR1 MDHEN and CDR2 SYDVKM. The V gene lost 3 bases and the J gene lost 1 base, with 7 bases spanning the gap. The CDR3 region has the DNA TGTGCCAGCAGTTTGGCCACATCCTACGAGCAGTACTTC. This gives the protein CASSLATSYEQYF.

There are a few counts of this clone. CDR3 coding DNA: TGTGCCAGCAGCCTTGCTCAACTAGCGGGAGGAGTCAATGAGCAGTTCTTC. Translation gives CASSLAQLAGGVNEQFF. The chain recombines TRBV7-3 with TRBJ2-1; TRBD2 matches 12 bases. The CDR3 extends over 17 amino acids. Germline assignment: CDR1 SGHTA and CDR2 FQGTGA. Losses at the gene ends were 5 bases for V and 6 bases for J; bases not matched to a gene: 11.

The V gene is TRBV5-1, the J gene TRBJ1-1; 7 positions agree with TRBD1. Germline loops: CDR1 SGHRS, CDR2 YFSETQ. The CDR3 extends over 15 amino acids. The V segment lost 4 bases and the J segment 2 bases; nucleotides outside the gene matches: 8. The CDR3 nucleotides are TGCGCCAGCAGCCAGGTTACAGGGGTAAACACTGAAGCTTTCTTT. Protein sequence: CASSQVTGVNTEAFF.

This chain joins TRBV30 and TRBJ2-1; 8 bases are shared with TRBD2. The germline V gene has CDR1 GTSNPN and CDR2 SVGIG (reference sequence). The V gene end was trimmed by 5 bases and the J gene end by 8 bases; junction bases not matched to a gene: 11. CDR3 length equals 14 residues. This CDR3 is CAWGLGGRLDEQFF. The CDR3 coding sequence is TGTGCCTGGGGTCTTGGCGGGAGGCTGGATGAGCAGTTCTTC. The full variable domain, rest sourced from reference TRBV30 and TRBJ2-1, is SQTIHQWPATLVQPVGSPLSLECTVEGTSNPNLYWYRQAAGRGLQLLFYSVGIGQISSEVPQNLSASRPQDRQFILSSKKLLLSDSGFYLCAWGLGGRLDEQFFGPGTRLTVL.

This clone was seen more than once but under ten times. The gene calls are TRBV6-6 and TRBJ1-1, with TRBD1 matching 9 bases. V lost 6 bases to trimming and J lost 2 bases; unmatched junction nucleotides: 10. CDR3 length equals 16 residues. The germline V gene has CDR1 MNHNY and CDR2 SVGAGI (reference sequence). The CDR3, as DNA: TGTGCCAGCAGCTCCAAACAGGGGGCGAAAAACACTGAAGCTTTCTTT. Protein: CASSSKQGAKNTEAFF.

The gene calls are TRBV5-1 and TRBJ2-7, with 8 bases lining up with TRBD2. The CDR3 totals 14 residues. V dropped 5 bases and J dropped 1; count of bases not matched to a gene: 5. Per germline, CDR1 SGHRS and CDR2 YFSETQ. The CDR3 protein is CASRERELSYEQYF. The CDR3 nucleotides are TGCGCCAGCAGAGAGCGGGAGTTATCCTACGAGCAGTACTTC.

V usage is TRBV2 and J usage is TRBJ2-3; perhaps TRBD2 as D (5 bases). Germline V gene sequence: CDR1 SNHLY, CDR2 FYNNEI. There are 15 residues in the CDR3. V was pared by 7 bases and J by 4 bases, with 18 bases between. The CDR3 loop is CASTFREIPPDTQYF. The DNA of the CDR3 is TGTGCCAGCACGTTCCGGGAAATCCCCCCAGATACGCAGTATTTT.